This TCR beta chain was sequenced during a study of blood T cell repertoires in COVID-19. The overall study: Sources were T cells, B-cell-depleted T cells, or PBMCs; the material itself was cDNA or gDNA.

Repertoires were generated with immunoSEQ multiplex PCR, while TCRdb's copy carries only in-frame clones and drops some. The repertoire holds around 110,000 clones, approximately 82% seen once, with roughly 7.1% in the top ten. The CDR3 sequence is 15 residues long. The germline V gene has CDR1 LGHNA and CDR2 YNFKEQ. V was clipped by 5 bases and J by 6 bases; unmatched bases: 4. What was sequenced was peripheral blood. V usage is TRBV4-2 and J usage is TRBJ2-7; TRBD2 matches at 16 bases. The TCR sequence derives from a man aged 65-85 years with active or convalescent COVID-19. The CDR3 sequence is CASSSGTSGGVEQYF. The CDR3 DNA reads TGTGCCAGCAGCTCCGGGACTAGCGGGGGGGTCGAGCAGTACTTC.